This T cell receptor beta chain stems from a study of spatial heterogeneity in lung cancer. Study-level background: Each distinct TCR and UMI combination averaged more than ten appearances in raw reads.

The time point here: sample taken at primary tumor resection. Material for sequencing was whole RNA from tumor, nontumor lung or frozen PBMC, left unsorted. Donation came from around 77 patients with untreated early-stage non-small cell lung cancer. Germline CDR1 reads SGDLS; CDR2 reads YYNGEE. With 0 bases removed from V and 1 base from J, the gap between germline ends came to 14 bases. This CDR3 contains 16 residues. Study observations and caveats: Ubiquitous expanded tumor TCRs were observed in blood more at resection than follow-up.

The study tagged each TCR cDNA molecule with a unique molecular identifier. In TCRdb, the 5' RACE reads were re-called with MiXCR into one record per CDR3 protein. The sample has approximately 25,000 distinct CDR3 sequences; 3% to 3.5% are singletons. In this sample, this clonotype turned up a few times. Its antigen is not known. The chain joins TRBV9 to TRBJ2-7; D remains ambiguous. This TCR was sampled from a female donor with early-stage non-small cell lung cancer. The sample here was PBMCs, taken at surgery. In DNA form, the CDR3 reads TGTGCCAGCAGCGTAGATTCCAGAGCGAGTTCCTACGAGCAGTACTTC. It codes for CASSVDSRASSYEQYF.